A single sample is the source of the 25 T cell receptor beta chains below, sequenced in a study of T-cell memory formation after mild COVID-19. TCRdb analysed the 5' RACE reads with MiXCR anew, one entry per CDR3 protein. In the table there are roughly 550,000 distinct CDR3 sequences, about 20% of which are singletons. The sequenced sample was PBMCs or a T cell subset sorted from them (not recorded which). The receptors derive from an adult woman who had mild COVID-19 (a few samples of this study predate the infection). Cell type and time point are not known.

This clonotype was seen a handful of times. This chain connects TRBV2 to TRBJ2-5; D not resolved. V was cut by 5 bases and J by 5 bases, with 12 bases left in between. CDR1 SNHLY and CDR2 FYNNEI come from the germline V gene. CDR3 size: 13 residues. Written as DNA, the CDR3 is TGTGCCAGCAGTAGACGCTTGGTGGAGACCCAGTACTTC. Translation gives CASSRRLVETQYF.

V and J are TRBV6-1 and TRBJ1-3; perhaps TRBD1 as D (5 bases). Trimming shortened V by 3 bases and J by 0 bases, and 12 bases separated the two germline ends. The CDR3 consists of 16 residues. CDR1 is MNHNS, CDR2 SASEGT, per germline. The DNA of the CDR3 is TGTGCCAGCAGTGACCAGGGTGAACTCTCTGGAAACACCATATATTTT. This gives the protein CASSDQGELSGNTIYF.

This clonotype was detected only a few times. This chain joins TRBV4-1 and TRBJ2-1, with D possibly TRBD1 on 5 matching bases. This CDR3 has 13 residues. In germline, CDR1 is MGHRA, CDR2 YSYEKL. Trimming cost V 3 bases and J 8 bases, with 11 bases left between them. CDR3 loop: CASSHPDSDEQFF. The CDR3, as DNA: TGCGCCAGCAGCCACCCCGACAGCGATGAGCAGTTCTTC.

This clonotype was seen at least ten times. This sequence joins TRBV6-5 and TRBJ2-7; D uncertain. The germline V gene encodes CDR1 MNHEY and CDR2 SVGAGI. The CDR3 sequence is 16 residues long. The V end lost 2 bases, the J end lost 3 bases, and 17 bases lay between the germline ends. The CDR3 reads CASSYGVLDANYEQYF. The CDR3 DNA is TGTGCCAGCAGTTACGGTGTATTGGATGCGAACTACGAGCAGTACTTC.

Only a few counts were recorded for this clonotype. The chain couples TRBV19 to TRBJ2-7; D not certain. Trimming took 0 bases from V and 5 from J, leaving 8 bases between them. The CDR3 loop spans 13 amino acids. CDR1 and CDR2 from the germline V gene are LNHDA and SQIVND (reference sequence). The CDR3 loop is CASSIDAWDEQYF. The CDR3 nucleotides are TGTGCCAGTAGTATAGATGCGTGGGACGAGCAGTACTTC.

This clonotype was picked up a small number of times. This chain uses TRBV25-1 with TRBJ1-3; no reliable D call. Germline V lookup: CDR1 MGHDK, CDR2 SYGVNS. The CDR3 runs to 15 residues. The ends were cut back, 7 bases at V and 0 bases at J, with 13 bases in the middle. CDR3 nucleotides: TGTGCCAGCAAAGGAGGGAGTAACTCTGGAAACACCATATATTTT. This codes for CASKGGSNSGNTIYF.

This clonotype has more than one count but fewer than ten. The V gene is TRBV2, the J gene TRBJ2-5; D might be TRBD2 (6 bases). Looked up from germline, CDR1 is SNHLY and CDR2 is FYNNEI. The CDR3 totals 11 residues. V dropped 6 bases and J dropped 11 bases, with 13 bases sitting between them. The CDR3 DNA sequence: TGTGCCAGCAGAACTAGCAACCGACAGTACTTC. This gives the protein CASRTSNRQYF.

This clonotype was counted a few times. The CDR3 region is CATSDLRGGTDTQYF. CDR3 bases: TGTGCCACCAGTGATTTGCGGGGGGGCACAGATACGCAGTATTTT. This sequence joins TRBV24-1 and TRBJ2-3; 7 bases agree with TRBD2. The CDR3 length is 15 residues. CDR1 is KGHDR and CDR2 is SFDVKD in the germline V gene. J lost 1 base, V lost 0 bases, and 0 bases had no gene match.

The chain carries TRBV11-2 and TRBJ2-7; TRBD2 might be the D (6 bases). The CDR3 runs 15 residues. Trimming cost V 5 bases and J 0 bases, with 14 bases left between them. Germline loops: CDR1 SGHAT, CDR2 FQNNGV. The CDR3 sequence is CASSASGTLSYEQYF. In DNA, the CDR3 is TGTGCCAGCAGCGCATCCGGGACTCTCTCCTACGAGCAGTACTTC.

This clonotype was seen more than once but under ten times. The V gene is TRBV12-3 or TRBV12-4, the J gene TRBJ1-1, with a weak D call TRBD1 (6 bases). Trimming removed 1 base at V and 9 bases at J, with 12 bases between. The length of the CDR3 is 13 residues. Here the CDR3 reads CASSLGWGTKAFF. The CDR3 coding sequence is TGTGCCAGCAGTTTAGGGTGGGGGACAAAAGCTTTCTTT.

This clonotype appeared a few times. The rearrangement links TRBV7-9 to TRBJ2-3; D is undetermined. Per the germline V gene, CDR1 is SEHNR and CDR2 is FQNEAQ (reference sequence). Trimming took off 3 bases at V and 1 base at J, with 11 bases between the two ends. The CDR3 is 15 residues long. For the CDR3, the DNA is TGTGCCAGCAGCTTCCGATCTACTGGCACAGATACGCAGTATTTT. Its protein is CASSFRSTGTDTQYF.

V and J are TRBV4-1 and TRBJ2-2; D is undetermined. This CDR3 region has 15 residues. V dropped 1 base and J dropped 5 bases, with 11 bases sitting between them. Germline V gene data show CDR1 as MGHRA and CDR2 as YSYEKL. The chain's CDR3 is CASSQGSGVTGELFF. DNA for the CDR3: TGCGCCAGCAGCCAAGGATCTGGGGTAACCGGGGAGCTGTTTTTT.

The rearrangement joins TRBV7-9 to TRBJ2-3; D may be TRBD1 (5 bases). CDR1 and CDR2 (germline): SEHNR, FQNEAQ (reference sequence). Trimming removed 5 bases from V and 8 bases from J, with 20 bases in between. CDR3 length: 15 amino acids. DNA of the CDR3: TGTGCCAGCAGCCCGGTGGGCAGGGCCCAGGGTACGCAGTATTTT. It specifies CASSPVGRAQGTQYF.

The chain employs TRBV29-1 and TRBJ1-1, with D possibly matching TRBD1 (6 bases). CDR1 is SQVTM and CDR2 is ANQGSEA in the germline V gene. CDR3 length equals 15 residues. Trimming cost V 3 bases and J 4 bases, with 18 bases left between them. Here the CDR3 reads CSVDLRGIVPTEAFF. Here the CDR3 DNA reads TGCAGCGTTGACTTGAGGGGGATCGTACCCACTGAAGCTTTCTTT. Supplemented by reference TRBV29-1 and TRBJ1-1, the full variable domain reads SAVISQKPSRDICQRGTSLTIQCQVDSQVTMMFWYRQQPGQSLTLIATANQGSEATYESGFVIDKFPISRPNLTFSTLTVSNMSPEDSSIYLCSVDLRGIVPTEAFFGQGTRLTVV.

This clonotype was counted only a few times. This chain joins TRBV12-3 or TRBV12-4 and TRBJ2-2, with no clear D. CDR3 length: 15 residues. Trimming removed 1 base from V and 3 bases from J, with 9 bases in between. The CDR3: CASSLGGVDTGELFF. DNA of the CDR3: TGTGCCAGCAGTTTAGGAGGAGTGGACACCGGGGAGCTGTTTTTT.

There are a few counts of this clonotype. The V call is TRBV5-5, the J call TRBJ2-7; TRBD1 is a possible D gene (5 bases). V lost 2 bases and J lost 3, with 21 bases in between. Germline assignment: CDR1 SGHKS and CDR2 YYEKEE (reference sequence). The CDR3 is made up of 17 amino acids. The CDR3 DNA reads TGTGCCAGCAGCTTAGGTCTCCGCGGACACCAGGGCTACGAGCAGTACTTC. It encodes CASSLGLRGHQGYEQYF.

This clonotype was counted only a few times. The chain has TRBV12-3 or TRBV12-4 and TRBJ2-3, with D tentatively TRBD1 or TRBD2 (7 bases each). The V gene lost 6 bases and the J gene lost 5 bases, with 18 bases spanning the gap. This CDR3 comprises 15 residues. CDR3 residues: CASSATGRGGDTQYF. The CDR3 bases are TGTGCCAGCAGCGCGACAGGGAGGGGAGGAGATACGCAGTATTTT.

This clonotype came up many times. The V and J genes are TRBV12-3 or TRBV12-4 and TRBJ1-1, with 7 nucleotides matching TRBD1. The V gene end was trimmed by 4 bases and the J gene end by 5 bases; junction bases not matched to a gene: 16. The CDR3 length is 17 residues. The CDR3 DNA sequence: TGTGCCAGCAGTTCGAACGCGGCACAGGGGATTGGGACTGAAGCTTTCTTT. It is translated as CASSSNAAQGIGTEAFF.

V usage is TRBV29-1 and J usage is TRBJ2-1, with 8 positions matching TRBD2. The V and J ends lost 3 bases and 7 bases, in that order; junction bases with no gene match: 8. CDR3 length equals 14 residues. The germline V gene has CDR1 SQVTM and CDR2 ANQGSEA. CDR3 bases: TGCAGCGTTGAGGAAGCGGGAGTGGGTAATGAGCAGTTCTTC. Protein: CSVEEAGVGNEQFF.

The CDR3 nucleotides are TGTGCCAGCAGTTTGGGGGAGGGTGGGTCGAGCAATCAGCCCCAGCATTTT. Translated: CASSLGEGGSSNQPQHF. The rearrangement uses TRBV12-3 or TRBV12-4 and TRBJ1-5; maybe TRBD1 (5 bases). The CDR3 extends over 17 amino acids. Trimming stripped 3 bases from V and 1 base from J, with 16 bases between.

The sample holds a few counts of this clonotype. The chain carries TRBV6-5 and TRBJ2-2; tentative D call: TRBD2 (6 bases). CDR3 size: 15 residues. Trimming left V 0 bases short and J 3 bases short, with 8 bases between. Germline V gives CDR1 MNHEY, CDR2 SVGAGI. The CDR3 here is CASSYSGGYTGELFF. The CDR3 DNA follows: TGTGCCAGCAGTTACTCGGGAGGTTACACCGGGGAGCTGTTTTTT.

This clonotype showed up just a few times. DNA of the CDR3: TGTGCCACCCGGACTTTCAGCTCCTACGAGCAGTACTTC. Amino acids: CATRTFSSYEQYF. V gene TRBV27 combines with J gene TRBJ2-7; TRBD2 might be the D (5 bases). The CDR3 spans 13 residues. With 10 bases removed from V and 0 bases from J, the gap between germline ends came to 13 bases. The germline gives CDR1 MNHEY, CDR2 SMNVEV (reference sequence).

CDR3 in DNA: TGCGCCAGCAGCCAAGATTCTCGGGGGGGCGATGGCTACACCTTC. This gives the protein CASSQDSRGGDGYTF. J is TRBJ1-2 and V is TRBV4-3, with a weak D call TRBD1 (6 bases). The V end was cut by 0 bases, the J end by 6 bases, with 14 bases between. CDR1 and CDR2 (germline): LGHNA, YSLEER. This CDR3 comprises 15 residues.

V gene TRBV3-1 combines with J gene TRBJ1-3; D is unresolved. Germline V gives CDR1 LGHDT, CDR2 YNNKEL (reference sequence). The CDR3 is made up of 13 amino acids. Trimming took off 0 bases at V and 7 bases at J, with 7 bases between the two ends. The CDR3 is CASSQDGGNTIYF. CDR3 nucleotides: TGTGCCAGCAGCCAAGACGGCGGGAACACCATATATTTT.

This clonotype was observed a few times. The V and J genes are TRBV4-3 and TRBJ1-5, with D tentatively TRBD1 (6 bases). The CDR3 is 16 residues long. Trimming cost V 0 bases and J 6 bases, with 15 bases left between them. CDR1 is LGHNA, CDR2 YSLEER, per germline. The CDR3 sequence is CASSQDIGRGGQPQHF. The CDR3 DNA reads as TGCGCCAGCAGCCAAGATATCGGCAGGGGAGGTCAGCCCCAGCATTTT.